The T cell receptor beta chain described here comes from a study of blood T cell repertoires in COVID-19 (TCRdb year 2020). Regarding the complete study: Samples from collaborators originated in the United States, Italy and Spain and spanned both the acute and convalescent phases of COVID-19. The material from the prospective study consisted of cDNA or gDNA derived from T cells, B-cell-depleted T cells, or PBMCs. The dataset comprised deeply sampled blood TCRbeta repertoires from subjects exposed to, actively infected with, or recovered from COVID-19. The repertoires were made available in a free public database intended to serve as a resource for research on the immune response to SARS-CoV-2. Samples came from the ongoing ImmuneRACE study (first 160 participants) plus 1,254 subjects from 6 global collaborators. The sample metadata nearly always contained a de-identified subject ID, COVID-19 status, age in years and sex. HLA class I and class II types, where available, came from metadata supplied by the sample provider rather than from assay-based typing.

Points on this clone: There is no known antigen for this receptor. No much larger clone is present one base from it, and per-base qualities are unavailable.

TCRbeta CDR3 regions were amplified from genomic DNA by means of the immunoSEQ Assay, a bias-controlled multiplex PCR. The original methods were these. Within the assay, amplification of reference gene primers was used to estimate how many nucleated cells each sample contained. To quantify the absolute abundance of each unique TCRbeta CDR3 rearrangement, sequence reads were collapsed and filtered. For each sample, productive Simpson clonality was calculated as the square root of Simpson's diversity index across productive rearrangements. TCRdb took this table from immuneACCESS and kept in-frame rearrangements with V and J called. Such tables lack part of the clones; where checked against another copy, unresolved V genes explain under half of the gap, and the rest is unexplained. V and J calls plus clone size are reproduced from that table; the DNA served to infer D and trimming. The sample yields a few hundred thousand clones; 89% were counted once. Of the sample, less than 3.5% falls within the top ten clones.

The CDR3 numbers 17 residues from cysteine through phenylalanine. Only CDR3 DNA remains: 51 bases, in frame from the first base. The CDR1 and CDR2 encoded by the germline V gene are SGHVS and FQNEAQ. Trimming removed 4 bases from V and 4 bases from J; the gene matches leave 9 bases unexplained. What the study reported, not specific to this receptor: How much clinical and demographic metadata was included differed by source and by participant, and the metadata was provided uncurated.

Participants in the prospective study were aged roughly 18 to 100 years, lived in under 30 United States geographic areas, and enrolled through a virtual design. In the prospective study, cohorts were assigned on the basis of participant-reported clinical history obtained from a screening survey and a study questionnaire. Exposed participants had been in contact with someone with a PCR-confirmed or clinician-diagnosed COVID-19 case within 2 weeks of study entry. In the prospective study, mobile phlebotomists collected whole blood, serum and a nasopharyngeal or oropharyngeal swab from each participant. Prospective study participants could optionally give additional blood draws and questionnaires over an approximately 2-month period. Before DNA extraction, blood samples from the prospective study were shipped at room temperature or frozen.

The receptor chain draws on TRBV7-8 and TRBJ2-3; 12 of the junction bases match TRBD1. This receptor was taken from a woman aged 50 to 65 who had been exposed to COVID-19. The sequenced sample consisted of PBMCs or T cells enriched from blood (not recorded which). In nucleotides, the sequence is TGTGCCAGCAGCTCACCGGGACAGGGGGCTGCCGCAGATACGCAGTATTTT. This translates into CASSSPGQGAAADTQYF.